Below, one T cell receptor beta chain is given with its context. Antigen specificity is unknown. This entry comes from a study of T cell repertoires in cytomegalovirus infection. Study overall: Public TCR beta signature analysis indicated the presence of both CMV infection and matching HLA type. Overall study results and limits: The study identified carriers of CMV plus the relevant HLA from cumulative public TCR beta family frequency.

MiXCR, applied by TCRdb to the reads, yields one record per CDR3 protein. Of some 350,000 distinct CDR3 sequences in the sample, roughly a third were seen once. The CDR3 runs 19 residues. Germline CDR1 reads SGHTA; CDR2 reads FQGNSA. With 8 bases clipped from V and 5 bases from J, the junction kept 20 bases outside the gene matches. The sequence derives from a human donor in good health (CMV status not recorded). Some clones in this sample may be carry-over from other donors' samples. Sequenced here: cultured PBMCs, sampled from culture after CMV antigen stimulation. This chain links TRBV7-2 with TRBJ2-3; 12 bases are shared with TRBD2. The chain's CDR3 is CASGLPSRPSGRALDTQYF. CDR3 nucleotides: TGTGCCAGCGGTCTTCCCTCGCGGCCTAGCGGGAGGGCCTTAGATACGCAGTATTTT. Based on the CDR3 plus reference TRBV7-2 and TRBJ2-3, the full variable domain is GAGVSQSPSNKVTEKGKDVELRCDPISGHTALYWYRQSLGQGLEFLIYFQGNSAPDKSGLPSDRFSAERTGGSVSTLTIQRTQQEDSAVYLCASGLPSRPSGRALDTQYFGPGTRLTVL.